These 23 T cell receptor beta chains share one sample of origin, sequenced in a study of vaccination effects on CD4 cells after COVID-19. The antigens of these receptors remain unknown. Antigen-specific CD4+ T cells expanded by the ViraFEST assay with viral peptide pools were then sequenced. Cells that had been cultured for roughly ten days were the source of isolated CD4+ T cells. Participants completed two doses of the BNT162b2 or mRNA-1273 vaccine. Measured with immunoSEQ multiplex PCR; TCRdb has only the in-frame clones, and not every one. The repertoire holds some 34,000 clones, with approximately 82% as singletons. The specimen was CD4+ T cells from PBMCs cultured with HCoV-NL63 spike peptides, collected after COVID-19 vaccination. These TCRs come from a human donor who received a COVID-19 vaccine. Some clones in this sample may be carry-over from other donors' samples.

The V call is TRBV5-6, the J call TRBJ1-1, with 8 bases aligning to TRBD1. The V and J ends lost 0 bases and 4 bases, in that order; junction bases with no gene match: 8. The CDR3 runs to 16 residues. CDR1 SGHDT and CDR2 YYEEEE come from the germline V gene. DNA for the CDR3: TGTGCCAGCAGCTTGGTGGGGACAGGTGACGGCACTGAAGCTTTCTTT. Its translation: CASSLVGTGDGTEAFF.

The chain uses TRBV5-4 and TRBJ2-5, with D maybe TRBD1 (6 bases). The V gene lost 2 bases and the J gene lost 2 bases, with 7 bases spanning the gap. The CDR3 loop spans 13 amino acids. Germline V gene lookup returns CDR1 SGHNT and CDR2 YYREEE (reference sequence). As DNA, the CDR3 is TGTGCCAGCAGCTTCGACAGGCAAGAGACCCAGTACTTC. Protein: CASSFDRQETQYF.

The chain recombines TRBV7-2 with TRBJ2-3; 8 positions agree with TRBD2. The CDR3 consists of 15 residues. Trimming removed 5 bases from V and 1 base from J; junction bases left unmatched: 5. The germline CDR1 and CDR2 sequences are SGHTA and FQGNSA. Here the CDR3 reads CASSISGAGTDTQYF. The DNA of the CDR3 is TGTGCCAGCAGCATTAGCGGGGCTGGCACAGATACGCAGTATTTT.

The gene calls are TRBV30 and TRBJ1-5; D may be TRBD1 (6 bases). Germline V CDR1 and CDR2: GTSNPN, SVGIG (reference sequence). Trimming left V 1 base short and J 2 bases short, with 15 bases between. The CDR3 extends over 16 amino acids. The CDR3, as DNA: TGTGCCTGGAGTGCCCTCGGGGGGCAGCGCAATCAGCCCCAGCATTTT. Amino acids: CAWSALGGQRNQPQHF.

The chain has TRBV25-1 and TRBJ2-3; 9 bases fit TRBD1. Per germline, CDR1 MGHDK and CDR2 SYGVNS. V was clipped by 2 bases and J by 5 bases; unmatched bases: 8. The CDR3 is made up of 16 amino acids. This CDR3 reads CASSEPGTGFGDTQYF. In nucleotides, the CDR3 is TGTGCCAGCAGTGAACCCGGGACAGGGTTTGGAGATACGCAGTATTTT.

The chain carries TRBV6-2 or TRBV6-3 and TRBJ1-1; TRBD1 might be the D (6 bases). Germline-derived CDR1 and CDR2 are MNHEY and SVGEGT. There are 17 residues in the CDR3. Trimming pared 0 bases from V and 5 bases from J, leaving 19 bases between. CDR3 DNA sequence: TGTGCCAGCAGTTACTCGCGAGGACAGACCGCGGGGACTGAAGCTTTCTTT. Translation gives CASSYSRGQTAGTEAFF.

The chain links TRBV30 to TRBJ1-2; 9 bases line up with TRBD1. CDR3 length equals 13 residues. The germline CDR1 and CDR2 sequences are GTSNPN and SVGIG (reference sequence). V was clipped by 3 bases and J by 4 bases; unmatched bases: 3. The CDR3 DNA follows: TGTGCCTGGAGCAACAGGGGGCCCTATGGCTACACCTTC. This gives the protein CAWSNRGPYGYTF.

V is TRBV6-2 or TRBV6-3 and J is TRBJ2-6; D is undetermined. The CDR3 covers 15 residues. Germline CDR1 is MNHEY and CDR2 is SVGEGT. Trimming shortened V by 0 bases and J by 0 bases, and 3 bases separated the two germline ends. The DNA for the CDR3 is TGTGCCAGCAGTTACTCGGGCTCTGGGGCCAACGTCCTGACTTTC. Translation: CASSYSGSGANVLTF.

The DNA of the CDR3 is TGTGCCAGCAGTTACTCAGGATTGGGAAACTATGGCTACACCTTC. Translation: CASSYSGLGNYGYTF. The gene calls are TRBV6-2 or TRBV6-3 and TRBJ1-2; D remains unclear. The CDR3 sequence is 15 residues long. Germline V gene data show CDR1 as MNHEY and CDR2 as SVGEGT. V dropped 0 bases and J dropped 2 bases, with 10 bases sitting between them.

This chain's CDR3 is CSVAGTSGGDGFEQYV. The CDR3 nucleotides are TGCAGCGTTGCTGGGACTAGCGGGGGGGATGGGTTTGAGCAGTACGTC. V and J are TRBV29-1 and TRBJ2-7; TRBD2 aligns across 16 bases. V gave up 4 bases and J gave up 7 bases; unmatched junction bases: 10. The CDR3 runs 16 residues. CDR1 is SQVTM, CDR2 ANQGSEA, per germline.

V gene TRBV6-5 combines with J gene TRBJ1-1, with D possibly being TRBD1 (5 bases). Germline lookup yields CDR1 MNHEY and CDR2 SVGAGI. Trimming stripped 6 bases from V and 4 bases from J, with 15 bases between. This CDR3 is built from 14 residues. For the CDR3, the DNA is TGTGCCAGCAGGAAAACGGGACCTTCCACTGAAGCTTTCTTT. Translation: CASRKTGPSTEAFF.

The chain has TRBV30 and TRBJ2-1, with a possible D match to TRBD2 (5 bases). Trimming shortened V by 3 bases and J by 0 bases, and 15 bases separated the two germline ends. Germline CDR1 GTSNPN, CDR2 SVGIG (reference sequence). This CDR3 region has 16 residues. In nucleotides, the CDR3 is TGTGCCTGGAGCCCCGTCGGGAAGAGCTCCTACAATGAGCAGTTCTTC. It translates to CAWSPVGKSSYNEQFF.

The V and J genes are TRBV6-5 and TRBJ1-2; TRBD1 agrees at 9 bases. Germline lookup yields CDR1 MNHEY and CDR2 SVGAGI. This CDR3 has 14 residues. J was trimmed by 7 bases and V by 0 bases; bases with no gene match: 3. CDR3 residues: CASSYSDRGAGYTF. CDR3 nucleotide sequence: TGTGCCAGCAGTTACTCTGACAGGGGGGCTGGCTACACCTTC.

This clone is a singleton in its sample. The CDR3 loop reads CASSLGAGQETQYF. The CDR3 DNA follows: TGTGCCAGCAGCTTGGGTGCCGGCCAAGAGACCCAGTACTTC. The chain has TRBV5-6 and TRBJ2-5; D is ambiguous. Trimming stripped 0 bases from V and 1 base from J, with 7 bases between. Germline V lookup: CDR1 SGHDT, CDR2 YYEEEE. There are 14 residues in the CDR3.

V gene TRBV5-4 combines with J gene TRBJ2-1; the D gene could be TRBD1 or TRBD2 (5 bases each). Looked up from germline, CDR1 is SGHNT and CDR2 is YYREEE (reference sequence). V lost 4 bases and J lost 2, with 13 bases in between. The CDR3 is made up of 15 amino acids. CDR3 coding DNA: TGTGCCAGCAGCCCCCGGGACCATACCTACAATGAGCAGTTCTTC. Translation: CASSPRDHTYNEQFF.

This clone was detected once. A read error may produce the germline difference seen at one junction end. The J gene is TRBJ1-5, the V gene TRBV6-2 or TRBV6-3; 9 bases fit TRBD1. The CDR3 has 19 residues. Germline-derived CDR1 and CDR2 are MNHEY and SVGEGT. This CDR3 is CASSPPMGRQGVSDQPQHF. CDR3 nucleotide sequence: TGTGCCAGCAGTCCACCCATGGGACGACAGGGGGTTAGCGATCAGCCCCAGCATTTT.

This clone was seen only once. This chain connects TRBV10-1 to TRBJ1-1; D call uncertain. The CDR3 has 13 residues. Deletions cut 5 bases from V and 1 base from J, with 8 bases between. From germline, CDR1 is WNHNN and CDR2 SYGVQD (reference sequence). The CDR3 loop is CASSRTGNTEAFF. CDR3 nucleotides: TGCGCCAGCAGTAGGACGGGGAACACTGAAGCTTTCTTT.

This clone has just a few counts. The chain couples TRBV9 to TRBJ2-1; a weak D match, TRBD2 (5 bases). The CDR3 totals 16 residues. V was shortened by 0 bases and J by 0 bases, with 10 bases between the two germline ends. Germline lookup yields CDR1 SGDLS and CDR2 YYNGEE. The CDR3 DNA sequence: TGTGCCAGCAGCGTAGACGAGGGCCTCTCCTACAATGAGCAGTTCTTC. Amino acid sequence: CASSVDEGLSYNEQFF. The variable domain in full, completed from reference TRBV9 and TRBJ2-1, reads DSGVTQTPKHLITATGQRVTLRCSPRSGDLSVYWYQQSLDQGLQFLIQYYNGEERAKGNILERFSAQQFPDLHSELNLSSLELGDSALYFCASSVDEGLSYNEQFFGPGTRLTVL.

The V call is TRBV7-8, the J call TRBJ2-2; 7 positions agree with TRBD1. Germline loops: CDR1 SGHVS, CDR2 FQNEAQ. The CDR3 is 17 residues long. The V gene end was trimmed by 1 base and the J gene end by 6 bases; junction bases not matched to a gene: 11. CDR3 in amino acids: CASSLVATGKYSGELFF. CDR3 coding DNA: TGTGCCAGCAGCTTAGTGGCGACAGGGAAGTATTCCGGGGAGCTGTTTTTT.

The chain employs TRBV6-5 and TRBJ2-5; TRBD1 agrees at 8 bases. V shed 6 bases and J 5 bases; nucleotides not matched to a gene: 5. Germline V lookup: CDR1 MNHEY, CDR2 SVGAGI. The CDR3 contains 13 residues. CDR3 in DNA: TGTGCCAGCAGCCGGACAGGGAAGGAGACCCAGTACTTC. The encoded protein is CASSRTGKETQYF.

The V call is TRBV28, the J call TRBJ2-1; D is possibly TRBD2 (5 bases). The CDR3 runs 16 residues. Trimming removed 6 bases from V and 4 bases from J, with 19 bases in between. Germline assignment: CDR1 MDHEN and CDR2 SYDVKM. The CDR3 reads CASSRPGNSKYNEQFF. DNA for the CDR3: TGTGCCAGCAGCCGTCCGGGGAACTCGAAGTACAATGAGCAGTTCTTC. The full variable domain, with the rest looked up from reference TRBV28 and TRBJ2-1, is DVKVTQSSRYLVKRTGEKVFLECVQDMDHENMFWYRQDPGLGLRLIYFSYDVKMKEKGDIPEGYSVSREKKERFSLILESASTNQTSMYLCASSRPGNSKYNEQFFGPGTRLTVL.

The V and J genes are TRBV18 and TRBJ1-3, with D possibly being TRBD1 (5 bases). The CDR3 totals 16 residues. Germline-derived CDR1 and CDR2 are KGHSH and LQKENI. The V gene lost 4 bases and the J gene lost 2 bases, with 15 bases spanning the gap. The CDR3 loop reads CASSQSAGATGNTIYF. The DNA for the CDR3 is TGTGCCAGCTCACAATCCGCCGGGGCAACTGGAAACACCATATATTTT.

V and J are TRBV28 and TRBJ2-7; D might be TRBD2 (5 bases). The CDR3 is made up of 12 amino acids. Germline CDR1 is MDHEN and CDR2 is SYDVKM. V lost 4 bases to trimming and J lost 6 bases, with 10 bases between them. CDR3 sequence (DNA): TGTGCCAGCAGTTACCACCGGGGCGAGCAGTACGTC. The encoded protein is CASSYHRGEQYV.